These 13 T cell receptor beta chains were all obtained from the same sample, sequenced in a study of cytomegalovirus exposure and HLA in healthy donors. Use of 60 Vbeta and 13 Jbeta primers characterized the PCR. Assay: immunoSEQ multiplex PCR; the TCRdb copy retains only in-frame clones and omits some. The table lists around 190,000 clones, less than 80% of them singletons. The material sequenced was PBMCs. The receptor set was obtained from a woman aged 40 to 49 in good health and CMV-seronegative.

The J gene is TRBJ1-1, the V gene TRBV6-5; 9 positions match TRBD1. Trimming removed 8 bases from V and 4 bases from J; junction bases left unmatched: 5. Germline V gene data show CDR1 as MNHEY and CDR2 as SVGAGI. The CDR3 loop spans 13 amino acids. The CDR3 DNA reads as TGTGCCAGCGGACAGGGGAGGAGCACTGAAGCTTTCTTT. Its translation is CASGQGRSTEAFF.

In nucleotides, the CDR3 is TGCGCCAGCAGCTTGACGGACTATGGCTACACCTTC. Amino acid sequence: CASSLTDYGYTF. The V gene is TRBV5-1, the J gene TRBJ1-2; no clear D gene. The V end was cut by 1 base, the J end by 3 bases, with 4 bases between. Germline loops: CDR1 SGHRS, CDR2 YFSETQ. The CDR3 is 12 residues long.

The V and J genes are TRBV5-4 and TRBJ2-7; 8 bases match TRBD1. Unmatched junction bases numbered 3, after V lost 1 base and J lost 0 bases. Germline V gene data show CDR1 as SGHNT and CDR2 as YYREEE (reference sequence). This CDR3 spans 15 amino acids. The CDR3 loop is CASSLPGTGSYEQYF. The CDR3 DNA reads TGTGCCAGCAGCTTGCCTGGGACAGGCTCCTACGAGCAGTACTTC.

The chain recombines TRBV27 with TRBJ1-2, with D perhaps TRBD1 (6 bases). The V gene lost 3 bases and the J gene lost 5 bases, with 10 bases spanning the gap. CDR1 and CDR2 from the germline V gene are MNHEY and SMNVEV (reference sequence). The CDR3 extends over 13 amino acids. CDR3 in DNA: TGTGCCAGCAGTTTGGGCGGACAGTATGGCTACACCTTC. Translation: CASSLGGQYGYTF.

This chain joins TRBV6-1 and TRBJ1-3, with D perhaps matching TRBD1 (6 bases). This CDR3 has 15 residues. Trimming shortened V by 8 bases and J by 4 bases, and 18 bases separated the two germline ends. Germline values: CDR1 MNHNS, CDR2 SASEGT. The CDR3 spells CASLGAPPRGNTIYF. CDR3 in DNA: TGTGCCAGCCTGGGGGCCCCCCCGCGGGGAAACACCATATATTTT.

The J gene is TRBJ2-4, the V gene TRBV27, with 9 positions matching TRBD1. Germline V gene data show CDR1 as MNHEY and CDR2 as SMNVEV (reference sequence). The CDR3 sequence is 13 residues long. V lost 6 bases to trimming and J lost 7 bases; unmatched junction nucleotides: 4. The CDR3 loop reads CASSWTGANIQYF. CDR3 bases: TGTGCCAGCAGCTGGACAGGGGCGAACATTCAGTACTTC.

The chain recombines TRBV6-6 with TRBJ2-7, with 7 nucleotides matching TRBD1. J lost 1 base, V lost 2 bases, and 8 bases had no gene match. The V gene's germline CDR1 is MNHNY and CDR2 SVGAGI (reference sequence). The CDR3 consists of 16 residues. The CDR3 sequence is CASSYKGDRKSYEQYF. CDR3 DNA: TGTGCCAGCAGTTACAAAGGGGACAGAAAATCCTACGAGCAGTACTTC.

This sequence joins TRBV4-1 and TRBJ2-6, with 8 bases matching TRBD1. Trimming at V came to 8 bases and at J to 4 bases, leaving 13 bases not matched to a gene. Germline CDR1 is MGHRA and CDR2 is YSYEKL. The CDR3 totals 17 residues. CDR3 sequence (DNA): TGCGCCAGCCGTTCTCCCCAGGGGGCAAAAGGGGCCAACGTCCTGACTTTC. This sequence encodes CASRSPQGAKGANVLTF.

The rearrangement joins TRBV6-6 to TRBJ1-4; 11 nucleotides agree with TRBD1. The CDR3 has 15 amino acids. V was clipped by 6 bases and J by 15 bases; unmatched bases: 15. Looked up from germline, CDR1 is MNHNY and CDR2 is SVGAGI (reference sequence). As DNA, the CDR3 is TGTGCCAGCAGAGCCGTGGACAGGGGGCGAGCACTGTTGTTTTTT. This gives the protein CASRAVDRGRALLFF.

Note on this clone: At one boundary the junction diverges from the germline segment, which might be a read error. The V call is TRBV6-5, the J call TRBJ1-1; the match to TRBD1 covers 8 bases. CDR1 is MNHEY, CDR2 SVGAGI, per germline. The CDR3 has 16 amino acids. CDR3 DNA: TGTGCCAGCAGTTACTCGGGGACAGGCCCGAACACTGGAGCTTTCTTT. It specifies CASSYSGTGPNTGAFF.

The V and J genes are TRBV10-3 and TRBJ2-5; TRBD2 aligns across 11 bases. The CDR3 extends over 17 amino acids. V shed 3 bases, J shed 4 bases, and the junction held 10 bases outside the gene matches. Germline CDR1 and CDR2: ENHRY and SYGVKD. CDR3 nucleotides: TGTGCCATCAGTGATGGGCTAGCGGGGGGTGTAGGAGAGACCCAGTACTTC. Its protein is CAISDGLAGGVGETQYF.

This chain uses TRBV15 with TRBJ2-5, with a tentative D call TRBD2 (6 bases). The CDR3 is made up of 14 amino acids. V gave up 7 bases and J gave up 5 bases, with 17 bases separating them. Germline V lookup: CDR1 LNHNV, CDR2 YYDKDF (reference sequence). The CDR3 bases are TGTGCCACCAACGATCCGGCGGAGGGGGAGACCCAGTACTTC. Translating gives CATNDPAEGETQYF.

This chain links TRBV9 with TRBJ1-2; a possible D gene is TRBD1 (5 bases). Trimming removed 0 bases at V and 3 bases at J, with 18 bases between. The CDR3 spans 17 residues. Germline CDR1 is SGDLS and CDR2 is YYNGEE. The CDR3: CASSVGTGQAAYYGYTF. Here the CDR3 DNA reads TGTGCCAGCAGCGTAGGCACAGGCCAGGCGGCCTACTATGGCTACACCTTC.